These 23 T cell receptor beta chains originate from one sample sequenced in a study of blood T cells in healthy people across ages. Through a sample-barcoded 5' primer and a J-beta primer mix, a second PCR was run for roughly 6 to 12 cycles. TCRdb ran MiXCR on the 5' RACE reads and lists one entry per CDR3 protein. The sample has around 850,000 distinct CDR3 sequences; 30% to 45% are singletons. Material for sequencing was blood. These receptors were taken from a man between 18 and 35 years old in good health.

The gene calls are TRBV7-9 and TRBJ1-1, with D perhaps matching TRBD1 (5 bases). V lost 5 bases and J lost 11, with 21 bases in between. The CDR3 contains 14 residues. Germline CDR1 reads SEHNR; CDR2 reads FQNEAQ (reference sequence). CDR3 sequence (DNA): TGTGCCAGCAGCCCAACGGGTAGGGGCGGAGAGGCTTTCTTT. Protein product: CASSPTGRGGEAFF.

The genes are TRBV7-3 and TRBJ2-1; perhaps TRBD2 as D (6 bases). V lost 5 bases, J lost 3 bases, and 14 bases lay in between. Germline loops: CDR1 SGHTA, CDR2 FQGTGA. The CDR3 covers 15 residues. CDR3 nucleotides: TGTGCCAGCAGCCCCGCCGGGACTCTCTACAATGAGCAGTTCTTC. Encoded protein: CASSPAGTLYNEQFF.

The J gene is TRBJ1-1, the V gene TRBV12-3 or TRBV12-4; D not certain. This CDR3 has 14 amino acids. Trimming shortened V by 7 bases and J by 1 base, and 13 bases separated the two germline ends. The CDR3 reads CASTRITENTEAFF. The DNA of the CDR3 is TGTGCCAGCACCCGGATTACAGAGAACACTGAAGCTTTCTTT.

The V call is TRBV20-1, the J call TRBJ1-2; a weak D match, TRBD1 (6 bases). CDR1 is DFQATT and CDR2 is SNEGSKA in the germline V gene (reference sequence). V lost 0 bases, J lost 7 bases, and 12 bases lay in between. This CDR3 is 13 amino acids long. DNA of the CDR3: TGCAGTGCTAGAGATCCAGGGGATCTTGGCTACACCTTC. Its protein product is CSARDPGDLGYTF.

The sample holds a few counts of this clonotype. As DNA, the CDR3 is TGTGCCAGCAGCTCTGTTAATAGACTAGCGGGGGAAACAGATACGCAGTATTTT. It translates to CASSSVNRLAGETDTQYF. This rearrangement joins TRBV7-9 to TRBJ2-3; 12 bases are a match to TRBD2. V was pared by 4 bases and J by 3 bases, with 11 bases of the junction left unmatched. In germline, CDR1 is SEHNR, CDR2 FQNEAQ (reference sequence). This CDR3 spans 18 amino acids.

This clonotype was found a few times. This chain connects TRBV2 to TRBJ2-5; 8 bases agree with TRBD2. CDR1 and CDR2 (germline): SNHLY, FYNNEI. V shed 7 bases, J shed 4 bases, and the junction held 5 bases outside the gene matches. CDR3 size: 13 residues. The chain's CDR3 is CASMIAGLETQYF. The CDR3 DNA sequence: TGTGCCAGCATGATAGCGGGGTTAGAGACCCAGTACTTC.

This clonotype appeared many times. CDR3 DNA: TGCAGTGCTCGGGAGGTCTCCTACGAGCAGTACTTC. It yields the protein CSAREVSYEQYF. The chain uses TRBV20-1 and TRBJ2-7, with 7 bases that match TRBD2. CDR1 DFQATT and CDR2 SNEGSKA come from the germline V gene (reference sequence). The CDR3 runs to 12 residues. Trimming at V came to 5 bases and at J to 0 bases, leaving 1 base not matched to a gene.

CDR3 sequence: CASSVEDREDTQYF. In DNA form, the CDR3 reads TGTGCCAGCAGCGTTGAGGACAGGGAGGATACGCAGTATTTT. V gene TRBV9 combines with J gene TRBJ2-3, with TRBD1 matching over 8 bases. The germline gives CDR1 SGDLS, CDR2 YYNGEE. The V and J ends lost 2 bases and 6 bases, in that order; junction bases with no gene match: 5. The CDR3 spans 14 residues.

This sequence joins TRBV4-2 and TRBJ2-7; D ambiguous. Germline V lookup: CDR1 LGHNA, CDR2 YNFKEQ. The CDR3 runs 13 residues. V lost 2 bases to trimming and J lost 2 bases, with 7 bases between them. The CDR3, as DNA: TGTGCCAGCAGCCAATCCTGGACCTACGAGCAGTACTTC. Its protein is CASSQSWTYEQYF.

The chain couples TRBV20-1 to TRBJ1-2; D call uncertain. CDR1 and CDR2 (germline): DFQATT, SNEGSKA (reference sequence). The germline V and J ends were trimmed by 0 bases and 4 bases, with 12 bases remaining between them. The CDR3 is made up of 14 amino acids. Here the CDR3 DNA reads TGCAGTGCTAGAGAGGAGGGCCCGGGCTATGGCTACACCTTC. Amino acids: CSAREEGPGYGYTF.

The chain links TRBV4-1 to TRBJ1-1; no clear D gene. This CDR3 region has 13 residues. Trimming stripped 3 bases from V and 1 base from J, with 6 bases between. Germline lookup yields CDR1 MGHRA and CDR2 YSYEKL. CDR3 in DNA: TGCGCCAGCAGCCATGCAAGGAACACTGAAGCTTTCTTT. Translation gives CASSHARNTEAFF.

The rearrangement links TRBV7-2 to TRBJ2-7; the D is unclear. The V and J ends lost 1 base and 0 bases respectively, with 7 bases between them. CDR1 is SGHTA, CDR2 FQGNSA, per germline. This CDR3 has 14 residues. The CDR3 nucleotides are TGTGCCAGCAGCTTAGGTCTAAACTCCTACGAGCAGTACTTC. It codes for CASSLGLNSYEQYF.

The genes are TRBV6-5 and TRBJ2-7, with 8 bases identical to TRBD1. CDR1 MNHEY and CDR2 SVGAGI come from the germline V gene. The CDR3 extends over 15 amino acids. The trim removed 5 bases at V and 2 bases at J, leaving 8 bases unmatched. CDR3 nucleotides: TGTGCCAGCAGTCCGGGACAGGCGACCCCCTACGAGCAGTACTTC. It is translated as CASSPGQATPYEQYF.

This clonotype was recorded a few times. The chain is built from TRBV12-3 or TRBV12-4 and TRBJ1-1, with TRBD1 matching 8 bases. This CDR3 spans 14 amino acids. J gave up 3 bases and V 5 bases, and 5 bases lay outside the gene matches. The DNA for the CDR3 is TGTGCCAGCAGTACCGGACAGGGTGACACTGAAGCTTTCTTT. Translated, it gives CASSTGQGDTEAFF.

This clonotype was seen a handful of times. The chain recombines TRBV18 with TRBJ2-7; D is unclear. Trimming stripped 9 bases from V and 0 bases from J, with 9 bases between. Germline lookup yields CDR1 KGHSH and CDR2 LQKENI. CDR3 length: 12 amino acids. The CDR3: CASRSPSYEQYF. The DNA for the CDR3 is TGTGCCAGTCGGTCCCCCTCCTACGAGCAGTACTTC.

This clonotype was seen many times. The CDR3 region has the DNA TGTGCCAGCAGTTTTTACAGGACAAACACAGATACGCAGTATTTT. This translates into CASSFYRTNTDTQYF. The chain recombines TRBV27 with TRBJ2-3; D is perhaps TRBD1 (5 bases). The V end lost 3 bases, the J end lost 2 bases, and 12 bases lay between the germline ends. The CDR3 runs to 15 residues. The germline CDR1 and CDR2 sequences are MNHEY and SMNVEV (reference sequence).

This chain connects TRBV7-9 to TRBJ2-1, with unresolved D. In germline, CDR1 is SEHNR, CDR2 FQNEAQ (reference sequence). The V end was cut by 5 bases, the J end by 9 bases, with 20 bases between. The CDR3 contains 15 residues. CDR3 sequence (DNA): TGTGCCAGCAGCCCTTCCCGGTCGCCTGCAACTGAGCAGTTCTTC. Encoded protein: CASSPSRSPATEQFF.

The J gene is TRBJ1-2, the V gene TRBV28; perhaps TRBD1 as D (5 bases). The V gene's germline CDR1 is MDHEN and CDR2 SYDVKM. Trimming pared 3 bases from V and 12 bases from J, leaving 11 bases between. The CDR3 extends over 11 amino acids. The CDR3 coding sequence is TGTGCCAGCAGTTTGGGACGCCTACACACCTTC. This sequence encodes CASSLGRLHTF.

The chain has TRBV20-1 and TRBJ2-5, with 9 bases that match TRBD1. The CDR3 extends over 16 amino acids. Germline V gives CDR1 DFQATT, CDR2 SNEGSKA (reference sequence). The V segment lost 1 base and the J segment 11 bases; nucleotides outside the gene matches: 17. CDR3 nucleotides: TGCAGTGCTAGAGGCCACGACAGGGGGAAGTACAATGAGCAGTACTTC. Translating it yields CSARGHDRGKYNEQYF.

This clonotype was seen more than once but under ten times. This chain links TRBV12-3 or TRBV12-4 with TRBJ1-1; D is unresolved. The germline V and J ends were trimmed by 6 bases and 1 base, with 15 bases remaining between them. CDR3 size: 15 residues. CDR3 sequence: CASSIRGGGNTEAFF. CDR3 nucleotide sequence: TGTGCCAGCAGCATCCGGGGTGGAGGGAACACTGAAGCTTTCTTT.

With respect to this clonotype: At one boundary the junction diverges from the germline segment, which might be a read error. The chain carries TRBV27 and TRBJ2-1; 12 bases are a match to TRBD2. CDR1 and CDR2 (germline): MNHEY, SMNVEV (reference sequence). This CDR3 has 16 amino acids. CDR3 residues: CASSLAGGQSYNGQFF. As DNA, the CDR3 is TGTGCCAGCAGCCTAGCGGGGGGGCAGTCCTACAATGGGCAGTTCTTC.

This clonotype came up a few times. This chain connects TRBV20-1 to TRBJ2-2; 7 nucleotides align to TRBD1. V lost 3 bases and J lost 0; bases outside the gene matches: 4. The CDR3 runs 15 residues. Per the germline V gene, CDR1 is DFQATT and CDR2 is SNEGSKA (reference sequence). The CDR3 region is CSARGDSTNTGELFF. The CDR3, as DNA: TGCAGTGCTAGGGGGGACAGCACGAACACCGGGGAGCTGTTTTTT.

This clonotype was recorded many times. CDR3 region: CASNPGTSLSPAQYF. Here the CDR3 DNA reads TGTGCCAGCAACCCCGGGACTAGTCTTTCCCCTGCGCAGTATTTT. The rearrangement uses TRBV28 and TRBJ2-3; TRBD2 aligns across 8 bases. Germline CDR1 reads MDHEN; CDR2 reads SYDVKM. The CDR3 consists of 15 residues. The J segment lost 10 bases and the V segment lost 7 bases, leaving 16 bases of the junction unmatched.